Shown below are 23 T cell receptor beta chains from a single sample sequenced in a study of CD8 T cells in Susac syndrome (dated by TCRdb to about 2019). Libraries were constructed by the immunoSEQ multiplex PCR assay. RNA was extracted with the RNeasy kit and about 0.5 to 1 ug was reverse transcribed using random hexamers. Using fastp trimming at Q25 and MiXCR clonotype assembly, TCRdb reanalyzed the public sequencing data and kept in-frame beta chains. A single entry per CDR3 protein holds the most common genes and DNA from its merged rows. The sample profile shows around 130,000 distinct CDR3 sequences; about 95% of them were found once. Of the sample, around 0.11% falls within the top ten clones. Sequencing used CD4+ T cells from PBMCs. Receptors originate from a human donor with multiple sclerosis.

This rearrangement joins TRBV27 to TRBJ2-7; the D gene is possibly TRBD2 (5 bases). V was clipped by 5 bases and J by 6 bases, with 14 bases between them. The CDR3 consists of 13 residues. Per the germline V gene, CDR1 is MNHEY and CDR2 is SMNVEV (reference sequence). For the CDR3, the DNA is TGTGCCAGCAGTCCCAACTTAGCGAGCGAGCAGTACTTC. Its translation: CASSPNLASEQYF.

The CDR3 protein is CASSASELVGKDTQYF. CDR3 in DNA: TGTGCCAGCAGCGCTTCGGAGCTCGTTGGCAAAGATACGCAGTATTTT. This chain joins TRBV9 and TRBJ2-3, with unresolved D. The CDR3 consists of 16 residues. The V gene's germline CDR1 is SGDLS and CDR2 YYNGEE. Trimming shortened V by 3 bases and J by 5 bases, and 19 bases separated the two germline ends.

The chain joins TRBV2 to TRBJ2-3; D ambiguous. CDR1 SNHLY and CDR2 FYNNEI come from the germline V gene. CDR3 length: 12 amino acids. The V and J ends lost 5 bases and 6 bases respectively, with 9 bases between them. The CDR3 coding sequence is TGTGCCAGCAGTATAGGGTCGGATACGCAGTATTTT. It encodes CASSIGSDTQYF.

This chain connects TRBV3-1 to TRBJ2-1, with a possible D match to TRBD2 (7 bases). Per germline, CDR1 LGHDT and CDR2 YNNKEL (reference sequence). V lost 0 bases to trimming and J lost 9 bases, with 18 bases between them. This CDR3 contains 16 residues. CDR3: CASSQDRGAGLGEQFF. The CDR3 coding sequence is TGTGCCAGCAGCCAAGATCGGGGGGCAGGGCTAGGTGAGCAGTTCTTC.

This chain links TRBV27 with TRBJ1-6, with 9 nucleotides matching TRBD1. Per germline, CDR1 MNHEY and CDR2 SMNVEV (reference sequence). CDR3 length: 14 residues. V shed 6 bases and J 7 bases; nucleotides not matched to a gene: 4. In nucleotides, the CDR3 is TGTGCCAGCAGGAGACAGGGGGAAAATTCACCCCTCCACTTT. Translating it yields CASRRQGENSPLHF.

This sequence joins TRBV15 and TRBJ2-4; the D gene is possibly TRBD2 (6 bases). V lost 5 bases, J lost 7 bases, and 9 bases lay in between. This CDR3 contains 12 residues. Germline V gene lookup returns CDR1 LNHNV and CDR2 YYDKDF (reference sequence). Here the CDR3 DNA reads TGTGCCACCAGCGGGAGCGGGAACATTCAGTACTTC. Its translation: CATSGSGNIQYF.

This clonotype was found once. The chain employs TRBV27 and TRBJ2-3, with D perhaps matching TRBD2 (6 bases). Germline V gene sequence: CDR1 MNHEY, CDR2 SMNVEV (reference sequence). The V and J ends lost 6 bases and 0 bases respectively, with 19 bases between them. The CDR3 is made up of 17 amino acids. The CDR3, as DNA: TGTGCCAGCAGCCACGGAGGGCTGAATTCTAGCACAGATACGCAGTATTTT. This encodes CASSHGGLNSSTDTQYF.

The V call is TRBV30, the J call TRBJ2-1; 8 bases are a match to TRBD2. The CDR3 has 14 amino acids. CDR1 is GTSNPN and CDR2 is SVGIG in the germline V gene (reference sequence). Trimming removed 2 bases from V and 8 bases from J; junction bases left unmatched: 8. CDR3 in amino acids: CAWSPGGRAYEQFF. The CDR3 DNA follows: TGTGCCTGGAGTCCGGGGGGGCGAGCCTATGAGCAGTTCTTC. The full variable domain, its missing parts supplied by reference TRBV30 and TRBJ2-1, is SQTIHQWPATLVQPVGSPLSLECTVEGTSNPNLYWYRQAAGRGLQLLFYSVGIGQISSEVPQNLSASRPQDRQFILSSKKLLLSDSGFYLCAWSPGGRAYEQFFGPGTRLTVL.

This clonotype was observed a single time. The V call is TRBV7-8, the J call TRBJ2-7, with unresolved D. The V and J ends lost 0 bases and 6 bases respectively, with 9 bases between them. Germline CDR1 reads SGHVS; CDR2 reads FQNEAQ. CDR3 length equals 13 residues. This CDR3 is CASSLARQSEQYF. The CDR3 nucleotides are TGTGCCAGCAGCTTAGCGAGGCAGTCCGAGCAGTACTTC.

The rearrangement links TRBV6-5 to TRBJ2-7; the match to TRBD1 covers 9 bases. Germline-derived CDR1 and CDR2 are MNHEY and SVGAGI. The CDR3 is made up of 12 amino acids. V dropped 8 bases and J dropped 6; count of bases not matched to a gene: 5. Here the CDR3 reads CASGNRGREQYF. CDR3 nucleotide sequence: TGTGCCAGCGGAAACAGGGGGCGCGAGCAGTACTTC.

V is TRBV24-1 and J is TRBJ2-5; D perhaps matches TRBD2 (6 bases). CDR3 length: 15 amino acids. Trimming cost V 9 bases and J 5 bases, with 21 bases left between them. Looked up from germline, CDR1 is KGHDR and CDR2 is SFDVKD. The CDR3 here is CATSLGTSLGETQYF. The CDR3 region has the DNA TGTGCCACCTCCCTAGGGACTTCACTTGGGGAGACCCAGTACTTC.

The chain recombines TRBV9 with TRBJ2-5; 7 bases fit TRBD1. CDR1 and CDR2 from the germline V gene are SGDLS and YYNGEE. V trimming: 5 bases; J trimming: 5 bases; junction bases outside the gene matches: 6. The CDR3 loop spans 13 amino acids. The CDR3 DNA follows: TGTGCCAGCAGTTCGACAGGGTCGGAGACCCAGTACTTC. Amino acids: CASSSTGSETQYF.

As for this clonotype: A junction end diverges from the germline sequence, so it may reflect a read error. The V gene is TRBV7-9, the J gene TRBJ2-1, with 10 bases lining up with TRBD1. CDR3 length: 13 amino acids. Per germline, CDR1 SEHNR and CDR2 FQNEAQ (reference sequence). CDR3 nucleotides: TGTGCCAGCAGCCGACAGGGGGCCAATGAGCGGTTCTTC. Translating it yields CASSRQGANERFF.

The CDR3 reads CASSPRSRATEAFF. CDR3 nucleotide sequence: TGTGCCAGCAGCCCCCGTAGCAGGGCCACTGAAGCTTTCTTT. V usage is TRBV9 and J usage is TRBJ1-1, with D perhaps TRBD1 (5 bases). Trimming took 4 bases from V and 4 from J, leaving 14 bases between them. Looked up from germline, CDR1 is SGDLS and CDR2 is YYNGEE. The CDR3 runs to 14 residues.

The CDR3 bases are TGTGCCAGCAGCTTCGGACCCGAAGAGACCCAGTACTTC. Encoded protein: CASSFGPEETQYF. The J gene is TRBJ2-5, the V gene TRBV7-2; D is unresolved. Trimming removed 3 bases at V and 3 bases at J, with 8 bases between. CDR3 size: 13 residues. Germline V gives CDR1 SGHTA, CDR2 FQGNSA.

Only one count was recorded for this clonotype. The chain is built from TRBV6-6 and TRBJ2-7, with a weak D call TRBD1 (6 bases). This CDR3 is 12 amino acids long. Looked up from germline, CDR1 is MNHNY and CDR2 is SVGAGI (reference sequence). V lost 8 bases and J 7 bases, leaving 15 bases between the germline ends. The CDR3 spells CASGDTGFEQYF. CDR3 in DNA: TGTGCCAGCGGGGATACAGGGTTTGAGCAGTACTTC.

The chain employs TRBV12-3 or TRBV12-4 and TRBJ1-2; 7 bases fit TRBD1. This CDR3 is built from 13 residues. V lost 5 bases to trimming and J lost 5 bases; unmatched junction nucleotides: 5. The CDR3 loop is CASSILTGYGYTF. In DNA form, the CDR3 reads TGTGCCAGCAGTATACTGACAGGGTATGGCTACACCTTC.

This sequence joins TRBV4-1 and TRBJ2-6; TRBD1 is a possible D gene (6 bases). Germline CDR1 is MGHRA and CDR2 is YSYEKL. Trimming left V 0 bases short and J 0 bases short, with 9 bases between. The CDR3 covers 17 residues. The CDR3 DNA follows: TGCGCCAGCAGCCAAGAATGGACAGACTCTGGGGCCAACGTCCTGACTTTC. This sequence encodes CASSQEWTDSGANVLTF.

CDR3 bases: TGTGCCAGCAGCCGGGGAGGGAAGGCAGATACGCAGTATTTT. It codes for CASSRGGKADTQYF. The chain links TRBV7-9 to TRBJ2-3; 7 bases align to TRBD2. Looked up from germline, CDR1 is SEHNR and CDR2 is FQNEAQ (reference sequence). The CDR3 covers 14 residues. The V and J ends lost 5 bases and 4 bases, in that order; junction bases with no gene match: 6.

This rearrangement joins TRBV28 to TRBJ1-2; D ambiguous. From germline, CDR1 is MDHEN and CDR2 SYDVKM. This CDR3 has 15 amino acids. The V end was cut by 4 bases, the J end by 3 bases, with 15 bases between. The CDR3 spells CASSSRRRAHYGYTF. Here the CDR3 DNA reads TGTGCCAGCAGTTCCAGAAGACGGGCCCACTATGGCTACACCTTC.

V usage is TRBV28 and J usage is TRBJ1-2; D unresolved. V was clipped by 4 bases and J by 1 base, with 16 bases between them. CDR3 size: 16 residues. Germline CDR1 reads MDHEN; CDR2 reads SYDVKM. CDR3 bases: TGTGCCAGCAGTTCAGGATCACCCTTTAGTAACTATGGCTACACCTTC. It codes for CASSSGSPFSNYGYTF.

This rearrangement joins TRBV24-1 to TRBJ2-7; D tentatively reads TRBD1 or TRBD2 (5 bases each). The ends were cut back, 3 bases at V and 0 bases at J, with 11 bases in the middle. Germline V gene lookup returns CDR1 KGHDR and CDR2 SFDVKD. This CDR3 comprises 15 residues. The CDR3, as DNA: TGTGCCACCAGTGATGAGGGGAGCGGCTCCTACGAGCAGTACTTC. This encodes CATSDEGSGSYEQYF.

V usage is TRBV29-1 and J usage is TRBJ2-5; no firm D call. Germline V gives CDR1 SQVTM, CDR2 ANQGSEA. The CDR3 has 12 residues. Trimming shortened V by 5 bases and J by 2 bases, and 9 bases separated the two germline ends. As DNA, the CDR3 is TGCAGCGTTATACGTATTCAAGAGACCCAGTACTTC. Translated: CSVIRIQETQYF.